The source of this T cell receptor (beta chain) is a study of shared clonotypes between healthy human individuals (dated by TCRdb to 2020 to 2022). With respect to the entire study: A couple of women and three men aged 18 to 49 years were included in the cohort. Per donor, three plates each were used for CD4 naive and CD4 memory, two for CD8 naive, and one for CD8 memory. To estimate repertoire size and how much clonotypes are shared between individuals, the study performed deep sequencing of blood TCR repertoires from a few healthy adults. To increase sequencing depth and limit assay-specific biases, TCR repertoire library preparation and sequencing were carried out by different laboratories using diverse techniques. Between about 0.8 and 9.5 billion PBMCs per donor were obtained by leukapheresis.

For the CD8 naive samples, CD45RO-negative cells were positively selected for CCR7, yielding a CD45RA+CCR7+ population from which TemRA cells were excluded. The donors were healthy, HIV-negative adults who had no recently reported acute infections or vaccinations. Every donor was a Caucasian adult living in Nashville, Tennessee, USA. Blood was collected by leukapheresis, and PBMCs were isolated by Ficoll-Histopaque density gradient centrifugation and then cryopreserved in liquid nitrogen vapor phase. Analytical flow cytometry was used to check the purity and quantity of each magnetically sorted T cell population. Each sorted fraction had its genomic DNA isolated and then quantified by UV absorbance on a Nanodrop 2000c. The CDR3 covers 18 residues, taking in both the cysteine and the phenylalanine. Kept here is only the CDR3 DNA, which spans 54 bases and is read in frame from base 1. In the germline V gene (reference sequence), CDR1 corresponds to MNHEY and CDR2 to SMNVEV. Trimming removed 2 bases from V and 0 bases from J; the gene matches leave 9 bases unexplained.

Study-level results and caveats: Sampling was limited to blood, and TCR repertoires in tissue likely differ from TCR repertoires in blood. Because the study included a small number of donors, the genetic and exposure-history diversity represented was limited. Pairwise subsampling indicated that sequencing depth was expected to affect the degree of clonotype sharing among donors. Larger estimated clonotype richness was generally found for naive subsets than for memory subsets. Rarefaction of sorted-subset datasets indicated incomplete sequencing despite the large sequencing depth. Compared with non-shared clonotypes, clonotypes shared by all four sorted-subset donors had higher generation probabilities. When a handful of donors were compared, the shared fraction of clonotypes was about 5% for naive CD4, about 4% for naive CD8, more than 2% for memory CD4, and 0.4% for memory CD8.

Using the deep immunoSEQ assay, multiplex PCR amplified TCR CDR3 regions from genomic DNA. Extracted genomic DNA from each cell subset was distributed evenly across all wells of several immunoSEQ 96-well plates, and each plate was treated as a replicate. For sorted subsets, each replicate PCR was loaded with around 220 ng genomic DNA, equivalent to about 30,000 T cell genomes. The purified libraries were quantified using a Qubit 3.0 fluorometer, sized with a Bioanalyzer 2100, and then quantified again using the KAPA Library Quantification kit. Every immunoSEQ 96-well plate was sequenced on a separate single-read 150-cycle Illumina NextSeq 550 flow cell. The authors' analysis ran thus. Because only junctional sequences without quality scores were contained in the immunoSEQ output, filtering matching that applied to full-length reads could not be performed. To assign V/J genes and CDR3, sequences were annotated against IMGT germline references using PyIR, a Python wrapper for IgBLAST v1.9. Any read was removed if the V/J assignment was weak (E-value above 1e-6), the CDR3 was missing, or the read contained stop codons, out-of-frame junctions, or ambiguous translated residues. V3J clonotypes were defined by identical inferred V gene, J gene, and CDR3 amino acid sequence. Percentage overlap between repertoires was calculated by dividing the number of shared unique clonotypes by the size of the smaller repertoire. Repertoire richness was assessed with RTK rarefaction, the Chao1 estimator, and Recon v2.1 estimates of unobserved clonotypes. Generation probabilities for all TCRbeta clonotypes obtained by the gDNA method from a handful of donors were computed using OLGA. What TCRdb holds here is the immuneACCESS table cut down to in-frame rearrangements. Part of the clones is not present; checked against another copy, under half of the missing clones reflect an unresolved V gene, and the others are unexplained. For V, J and clone size, that table is used; D and trimming come from the DNA. For this sample the table gives 660,000 or so clones, of which approximately 96% were detected only once. Together, the top ten hold approximately 0.1% of the sample.

Concerning this clone itself: It has no known antigen specificity. Per-base qualities were not stored, and no clone one base away is much larger.

The sequence links TRBV27 to TRBJ2-5, with 10 bases in between that match TRBD1. This clonotype originated in a woman aged 25 to 39 in good health. Sequencing was done on a sample of naive CD8+ T cells sorted from blood. Interpreted using the paper, the cell subset or site label stands for: CD45RA+CCR7+. The nucleotides are TGTGCCAGCAGTTTACCTCCTAAGGGACAGGGGTACCAAGAGACCCAGTACTTC. It encodes CASSLPPKGQGYQETQYF.